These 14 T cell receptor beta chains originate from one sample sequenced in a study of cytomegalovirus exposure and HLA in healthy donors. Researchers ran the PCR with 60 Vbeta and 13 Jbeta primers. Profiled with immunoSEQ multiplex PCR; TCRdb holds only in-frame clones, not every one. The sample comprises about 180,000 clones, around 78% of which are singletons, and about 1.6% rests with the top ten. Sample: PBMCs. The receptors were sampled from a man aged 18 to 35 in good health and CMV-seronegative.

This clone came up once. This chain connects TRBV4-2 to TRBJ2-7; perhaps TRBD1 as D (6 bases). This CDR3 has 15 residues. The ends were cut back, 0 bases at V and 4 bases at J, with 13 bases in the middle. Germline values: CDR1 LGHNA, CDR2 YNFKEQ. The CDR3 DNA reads TGTGCCAGCAGCCAAGATCGTGACAGGCTATACGAGCAGTACTTC. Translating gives CASSQDRDRLYEQYF.

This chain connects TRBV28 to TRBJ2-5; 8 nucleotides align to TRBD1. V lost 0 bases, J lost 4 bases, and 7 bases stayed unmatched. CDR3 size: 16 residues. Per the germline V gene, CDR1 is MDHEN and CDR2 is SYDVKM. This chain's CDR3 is CASSLWGTGRRETQYF. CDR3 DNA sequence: TGTGCCAGCAGTTTATGGGGGACAGGAAGGCGAGAGACCCAGTACTTC.

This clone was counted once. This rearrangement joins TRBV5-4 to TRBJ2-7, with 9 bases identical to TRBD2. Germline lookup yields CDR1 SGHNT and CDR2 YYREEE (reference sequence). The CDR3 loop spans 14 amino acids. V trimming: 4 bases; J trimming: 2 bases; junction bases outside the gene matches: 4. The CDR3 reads CASSLLAGTYEQYF. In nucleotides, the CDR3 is TGTGCCAGCAGCCTACTAGCGGGCACCTACGAGCAGTACTTC.

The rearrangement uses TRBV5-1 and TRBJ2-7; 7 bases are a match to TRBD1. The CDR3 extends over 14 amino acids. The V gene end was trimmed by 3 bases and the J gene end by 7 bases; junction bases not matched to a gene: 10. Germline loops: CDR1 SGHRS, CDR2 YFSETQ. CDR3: CASSSFDRVGEQYF. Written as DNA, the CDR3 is TGCGCCAGCAGCTCGTTTGACAGGGTAGGGGAGCAGTACTTC.

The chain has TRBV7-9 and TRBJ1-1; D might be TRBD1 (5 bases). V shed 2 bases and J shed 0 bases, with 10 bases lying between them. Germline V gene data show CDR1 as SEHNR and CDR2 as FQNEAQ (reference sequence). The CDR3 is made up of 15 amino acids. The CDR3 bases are TGTGCCAGCAGCTTACAGGGCCCGATGAACACTGAAGCTTTCTTT. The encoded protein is CASSLQGPMNTEAFF.

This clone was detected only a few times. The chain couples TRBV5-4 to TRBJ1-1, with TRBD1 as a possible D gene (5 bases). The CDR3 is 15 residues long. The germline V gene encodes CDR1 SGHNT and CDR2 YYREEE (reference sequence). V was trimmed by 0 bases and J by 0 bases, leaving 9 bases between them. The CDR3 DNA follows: TGTGCCAGCAGCTTGGTAACGGGGGTGAACACTGAAGCTTTCTTT. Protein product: CASSLVTGVNTEAFF.

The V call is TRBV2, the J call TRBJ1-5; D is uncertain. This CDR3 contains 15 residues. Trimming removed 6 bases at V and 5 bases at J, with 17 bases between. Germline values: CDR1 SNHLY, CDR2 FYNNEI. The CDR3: CASRVGGGRDQPQHF. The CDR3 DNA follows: TGTGCCAGCAGGGTAGGCGGAGGGCGGGATCAGCCCCAGCATTTT.

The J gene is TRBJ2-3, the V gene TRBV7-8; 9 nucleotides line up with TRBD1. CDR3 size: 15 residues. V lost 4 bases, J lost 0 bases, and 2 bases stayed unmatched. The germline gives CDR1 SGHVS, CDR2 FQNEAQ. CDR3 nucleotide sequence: TGTGCCAGCAGCTCACAGGGGGCGAGCACAGATACGCAGTATTTT. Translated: CASSSQGASTDTQYF. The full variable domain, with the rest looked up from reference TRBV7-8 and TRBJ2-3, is GAGVSQSPRYKVAKRGQDVALRCDPISGHVSLFWYQQALGQGPEFLTYFQNEAQLDKSGLPSDRFFAERPEGSVSTLKIQRTQQEDSAVYLCASSSQGASTDTQYFGPGTRLTVL.

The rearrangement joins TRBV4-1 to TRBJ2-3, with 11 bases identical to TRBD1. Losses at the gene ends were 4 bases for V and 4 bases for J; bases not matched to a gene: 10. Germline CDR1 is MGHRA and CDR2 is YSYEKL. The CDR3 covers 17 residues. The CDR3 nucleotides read TGCGCCAGCAGCCCAAACGATTGGACAGGGGGCCCAGATACGCAGTATTTT. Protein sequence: CASSPNDWTGGPDTQYF.

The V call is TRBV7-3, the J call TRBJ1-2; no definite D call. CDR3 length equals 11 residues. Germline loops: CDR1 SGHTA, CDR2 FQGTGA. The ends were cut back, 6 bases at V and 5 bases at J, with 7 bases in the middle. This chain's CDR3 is CASRFSYGYTF. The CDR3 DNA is TGTGCCAGCAGGTTCTCTTATGGCTACACCTTC.

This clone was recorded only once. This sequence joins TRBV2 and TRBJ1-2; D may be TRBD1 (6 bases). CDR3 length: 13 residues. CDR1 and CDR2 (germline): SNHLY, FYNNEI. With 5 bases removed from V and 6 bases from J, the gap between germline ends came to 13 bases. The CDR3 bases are TGTGCCAGCAGTAGGGACAAGACTCATGGCTACACCTTC. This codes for CASSRDKTHGYTF.

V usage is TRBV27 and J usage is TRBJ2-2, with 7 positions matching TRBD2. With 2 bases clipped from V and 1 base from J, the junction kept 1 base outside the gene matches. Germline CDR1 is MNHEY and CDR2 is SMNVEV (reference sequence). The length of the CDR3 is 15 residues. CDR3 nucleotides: TGTGCCAGCAGTTTACTAGCGGAGAACACCGGGGAGCTGTTTTTT. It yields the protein CASSLLAENTGELFF.

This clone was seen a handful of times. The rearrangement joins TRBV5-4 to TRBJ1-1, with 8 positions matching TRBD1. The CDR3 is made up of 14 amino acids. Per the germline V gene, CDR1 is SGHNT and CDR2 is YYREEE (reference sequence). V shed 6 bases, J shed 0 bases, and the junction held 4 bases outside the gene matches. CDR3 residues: CASNPGGVNTEAFF. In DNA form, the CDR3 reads TGTGCCAGCAACCCAGGGGGCGTGAACACTGAAGCTTTCTTT. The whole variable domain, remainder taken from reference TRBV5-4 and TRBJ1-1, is ETGVTQSPTHLIKTRGQQVTLRCSSQSGHNTVSWYQQALGQGPQFIFQYYREEENGRGNFPPRFSGLQFPNYSSELNVNALELDDSALYLCASNPGGVNTEAFFGQGTRLTVV.

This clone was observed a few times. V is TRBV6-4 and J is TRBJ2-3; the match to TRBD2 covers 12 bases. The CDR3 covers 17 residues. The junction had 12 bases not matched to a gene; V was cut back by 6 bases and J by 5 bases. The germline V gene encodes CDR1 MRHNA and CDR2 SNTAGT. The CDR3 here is CASRTRASGGAGDTQYF. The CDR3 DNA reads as TGTGCCAGCAGGACGCGGGCTAGCGGGGGGGCCGGAGATACGCAGTATTTT.